A selection of T cell receptor beta chains follows, all from one sample in a study of T cell changes during pregnancy in multiple sclerosis. The table came from immunoSEQ multiplex PCR; TCRdb's copy has only in-frame clones and leaves some out. The sample contains roughly 110,000 clones, roughly 89% of which appear only once. The sample consisted of peripheral blood, taken before pregnancy. Every receptor here comes from a female donor with multiple sclerosis, enrolled in a pregnancy study. The CDR3 runs from the conserved cysteine through the conserved F or W. A D gene is named only where the DNA matches it firmly. A clone size is listed for some rows: how often the clone was seen (once, few, many), or a class if it is expanded.

TRBJ2-1	TRBD2	-	TRBV29-1	CSVERGGRNEQFF	TGCAGCGTTGAGCGGGGGGGCCGTAATGAGCAGTTCTTC
TRBJ2-7	-	once	TRBV7-9	CASSLETITSYEQYF	TGTGCCAGCAGCTTGGAGACCATAACCTCCTACGAGCAGTACTTC
TRBJ2-1	TRBD2	-	TRBV7-9	CASSSRGREGRHGNEQFF	TGTGCCAGCAGCTCCAGGGGACGGGAGGGCCGCCACGGGAATGAGCAGTTCTTC
TRBJ2-3	-	-	TRBV5-1	CASSLGRDTQYF	TGCGCCAGCAGCTTGGGTCGGGATACGCAGTATTTT
TRBJ2-3	TRBD1	-	TRBV6-5	CARGGASDTQYF	TGTGCCAGAGGGGGCGCATCAGATACGCAGTATTTT
TRBJ2-7	TRBD2	-	TRBV5-4	CASSLKTSGSSEQYF	TGTGCCAGCAGCTTGAAAACTAGCGGGAGCTCCGAGCAGTACTTC
TRBJ1-1	TRBD1	-	TRBV5-6	CASSSRDRRNTEAFF	TGTGCCAGCAGCTCCAGGGACAGGAGGAACACTGAAGCTTTCTTT
TRBJ2-6	-	-	TRBV6-6	CASSLKAPGGANVLTF	TGTGCCAGCAGCCTCAAGGCCCCAGGTGGGGCCAACGTCCTGACTTTC
TRBJ1-1	-	-	TRBV5-5	CASSPGYTGTNTEAFF	TGTGCCAGCAGCCCAGGGTATACAGGCACGAACACTGAAGCTTTCTTT
TRBJ1-1	-	-	TRBV13	CASSIPQTNTEAFF	TGTGCCAGCAGCATTCCACAGACGAACACTGAAGCTTTCTTT
TRBJ2-1	TRBD2	-	TRBV5-1	CASSLDTSGGYNEQFF	TGCGCCAGCAGCTTGGATACTAGCGGGGGCTACAATGAGCAGTTCTTC
TRBJ1-6	-	few	TRBV7-6	CASSFMELQGNSPLHF	TGTGCCAGCAGCTTTATGGAACTACAGGGAAATTCACCCCTCCACTTT
TRBJ1-5	-	-	TRBV28	CASSPHWGLGSNQPQHF	TGTGCCAGCAGTCCCCACTGGGGGCTTGGGAGCAATCAGCCCCAGCATTTT
TRBJ2-1	TRBD2	-	TRBV5-5	CASSSGLAGGRGEQFF	TGTGCCAGCAGCTCTGGACTAGCGGGGGGCCGGGGTGAGCAGTTCTTC
TRBJ2-5	-	-	TRBV2	CASSEALGTQETQYF	TGTGCCAGCAGTGAAGCGCTGGGGACACAAGAGACCCAGTACTTC
TRBJ1-1	-	-	TRBV27	CASSLSGTRNTEAFF	TGTGCCAGCAGTTTATCCGGGACTAGGAACACTGAAGCTTTCTTT
TRBJ1-4	-	-	TRBV7-8	CASSLDGSHYEKLFF	TGTGCCAGCAGCTTAGATGGCTCACATTATGAAAAACTGTTTTTT
TRBJ2-7	TRBD1	-	TRBV18	CASSPRTGLSYEQYF	TGTGCCAGCTCACCTCGGACAGGGTTATCCTACGAGCAGTACTTC
TRBJ2-7	TRBD1	-	TRBV6-6	CASRPGQGIYEQYF	TGTGCCAGCAGACCGGGACAGGGGATCTACGAGCAGTACTTC
TRBJ2-7	TRBD1	-	TRBV6-1	CASRTGTGTYEQYF	TGTGCCAGCAGGACAGGGACGGGAACCTACGAGCAGTACTTC
TRBJ2-7	-	once	TRBV11-2	CASSLNPGGGYEQYF	TGTGCCAGCAGCTTAAACCCGGGGGGCGGCTACGAGCAGTACTTC
TRBJ1-5	-	once	TRBV19	CASRARAGVPNVNQPQHF	TGTGCCAGTAGAGCACGAGCAGGGGTTCCCAATGTCAATCAGCCCCAGCATTTT
TRBJ2-1	TRBD1	-	TRBV7-9	CASSYPQAGQGEQFF	TGTGCCAGCAGCTACCCCCAAGCGGGACAGGGTGAGCAGTTCTTC
TRBJ1-5	-	few	TRBV27	CASSLGVSQPQHF	TGTGCCAGCAGTTTAGGAGTAAGCCAGCCCCAGCATTTT
TRBJ2-7	-	-	TRBV5-1	CASSLAPGQGEQYF	TGCGCCAGCAGCTTGGCTCCAGGGCAAGGCGAGCAGTACTTC
TRBJ2-2	TRBD2	-	TRBV27	CASRTSGGLGELFF	TGTGCCAGCAGGACTAGCGGGGGGCTCGGGGAGCTGTTTTTT
TRBJ2-5	TRBD1	-	TRBV28	CASSLQTGGGRETQYF	TGTGCCAGCAGTCTCCAAACAGGGGGCGGGCGAGAGACCCAGTACTTC
TRBJ1-3	-	once	TRBV4-3	CASSQAGTSGNTIYF	TGCGCCAGCAGCCAAGCCGGGACATCTGGAAACACCATATATTTT
TRBJ2-1	-	-	TRBV11-3	CASSLGTDRDEQFF	TGTGCCAGCAGCTTAGGGACAGACCGCGATGAGCAGTTCTTC
TRBJ1-6	-	-	TRBV6-4	CASGHNSPLHF	TGTGCCAGCGGCCATAATTCACCCCTCCACTTT
TRBJ2-2	TRBD1	-	TRBV19	CASSIVSGGADTGELFF	TGTGCCAGTAGTATAGTGTCAGGGGGCGCCGACACCGGGGAGCTGTTTTTT
TRBJ2-7	TRBD1	-	TRBV6-5	CASGQRGQGVYEQYF	TGTGCCAGCGGCCAGAGGGGTCAGGGGGTTTACGAGCAGTACTTC
TRBJ1-3	-	-	TRBV9	CASSEPQGNAGNTIYF	TGTGCCAGCAGCGAACCTCAGGGTAACGCCGGAAACACCATATATTTT
TRBJ2-3	TRBD2	-	TRBV29-1	CSAPGLASTDTQYF	TGCAGCGCTCCGGGACTAGCGAGCACAGATACGCAGTATTTT
TRBJ1-5	TRBD1	-	TRBV6-5	CASSGTENQPQHF	TGTGCCAGCAGCGGGACAGAGAATCAGCCCCAGCATTTT
TRBJ1-1	-	medium-sized	TRBV5-1	CASSRTGTEAFF	TGCGCCAGCAGCCGAACAGGCACTGAAGCTTTCTTT
TRBJ2-1	TRBD2	-	TRBV29-1	CSVQRLASGNEQFF	TGCAGCGTCCAACGACTAGCATCAGGGAATGAGCAGTTCTTC
TRBJ2-5	-	-	TRBV9	CASSVGGNRQETQYF	TGTGCCAGCAGCGTAGGGGGAAACAGGCAAGAGACCCAGTACTTC
TRBJ2-1	TRBD2	once	TRBV5-6	CASSYLAGGYNEQFF	TGTGCCAGCAGCTATCTAGCGGGAGGGTACAATGAGCAGTTCTTC
TRBJ2-7	-	-	TRBV2	CASSPPDIYEQYF	TGTGCCAGCAGTCCCCCGGACATATACGAGCAGTACTTT